Each of the 15 T cell receptor beta chains below was sequenced from the same sample in a study of blood T cell repertoires in COVID-19 (TCRdb year 2020). Library construction relied on the immunoSEQ multiplex PCR assay. TCRdb obtained this table from immuneACCESS and retained in-frame rearrangements with V and J assigned. These tables miss some clones; where compared with another copy, unresolved V genes account for less than half of the shortfall, and the remainder is unexplained. For this sample there are about 26,000 clones; approximately 81% appear just once. The ten largest clonotypes hold 25% to 35% of the sample. Sequencing was carried out using peripheral blood. These receptors all stem from a human donor in a cohort sampled during active COVID-19.

In this sample, this clone turned up a few times. This rearrangement joins TRBV7-2 to TRBJ2-5; 8 bases are a match to TRBD2. J lost 1 base, V lost 5 bases, and 6 bases had no gene match. From germline, CDR1 is SGHTA and CDR2 FQGNSA. The CDR3 sequence is 15 residues long. The CDR3 loop reads CASSQEGLAQETQYF. The CDR3 DNA reads TGTGCCAGCAGCCAAGAAGGACTAGCCCAAGAGACCCAGTACTTC. The entire variable domain, with the rest obtained from reference TRBV7-2 and TRBJ2-5, is as follows: GAGVSQSPSNKVTEKGKDVELRCDPISGHTALYWYRQSLGQGLEFLIYFQGNSAPDKSGLPSDRFSAERTGGSVSTLTIQRTQQEDSAVYLCASSQEGLAQETQYFGPGTRLLVL.

This sequence joins TRBV6-5 and TRBJ1-3; D possibly corresponds to TRBD1 (6 bases). Germline V gene data show CDR1 as MNHEY and CDR2 as SVGAGI. Trimming left V 6 bases short and J 1 base short, with 10 bases between. The CDR3 runs to 14 residues. The CDR3 coding sequence is TGTGCCAGCAGAAATACAGGGTCTGGAAACACCATATATTTT. It yields the protein CASRNTGSGNTIYF.

The CDR3 here is CASSYPRQGGEKLFF. As DNA, the CDR3 is TGTGCCAGCAGTTACCCCCGGCAGGGGGGTGAAAAACTGTTTTTT. This sequence joins TRBV6-2 or TRBV6-3 and TRBJ1-4, with 7 bases lining up with TRBD1. V was clipped by 2 bases and J by 7 bases; unmatched bases: 7. This CDR3 contains 15 residues. The germline V gene encodes CDR1 MNHEY and CDR2 SVGEGT.

The chain is built from TRBV6-6 and TRBJ2-1, with TRBD2 matching 12 bases. The trim removed 5 bases at V and 9 bases at J, leaving 8 bases unmatched. Germline V gene data show CDR1 as MNHNY and CDR2 as SVGAGI (reference sequence). This CDR3 region has 15 residues. The CDR3 region is CASSRLAGVLIEQFF. The CDR3 coding sequence is TGTGCCAGCAGTCGACTAGCGGGAGTTCTCATTGAGCAGTTCTTC.

The rearrangement joins TRBV7-2 to TRBJ2-7; D remains ambiguous. Looked up from germline, CDR1 is SGHTA and CDR2 is FQGNSA. This CDR3 is 14 amino acids long. Trimming pared 2 bases from V and 1 base from J, leaving 9 bases between. In DNA, the CDR3 is TGTGCCAGCAGCTTAAACAGTCCTTCCTACGAGCAGTACTTC. Encoded protein: CASSLNSPSYEQYF. Full variable domain (missing parts from reference TRBV7-2 and TRBJ2-7): GAGVSQSPSNKVTEKGKDVELRCDPISGHTALYWYRQSLGQGLEFLIYFQGNSAPDKSGLPSDRFSAERTGGSVSTLTIQRTQQEDSAVYLCASSLNSPSYEQYFGPGTRLTVT.

This chain links TRBV2 with TRBJ1-1, with D possibly matching TRBD1 (6 bases). Germline V gene lookup returns CDR1 SNHLY and CDR2 FYNNEI. There are 15 residues in the CDR3. V gave up 6 bases and J gave up 4 bases, with 18 bases separating them. CDR3 sequence reads: CASSVDRIGGTEAFF. DNA of the CDR3: TGTGCCAGCAGCGTTGACAGGATTGGGGGCACTGAAGCTTTCTTT.

The CDR3 is CASSFYSAGKEQYF. The CDR3 nucleotides are TGTGCCAGCAGCTTTTATTCCGCGGGGAAGGAGCAGTACTTC. The chain uses TRBV5-6 and TRBJ2-7; TRBD2 is a possible D gene (6 bases). The CDR3 length is 14 residues. V was shortened by 2 bases and J by 7 bases, with 16 bases between the two germline ends. CDR1 and CDR2 (germline): SGHDT, YYEEEE.

J is TRBJ1-1 and V is TRBV3-1 (or the pseudogene TRBV3-2); possibly TRBD1 for D (6 bases). The V end was cut by 4 bases, the J end by 5 bases, with 14 bases between. The CDR3 loop spans 14 amino acids. Germline assignment: CDR1 LGHDT and CDR2 YNNKEL (reference sequence). The CDR3 spells CASSLTGSRTEAFF. The DNA of the CDR3 is TGTGCCAGCAGCCTAACAGGGTCTCGGACTGAAGCTTTCTTT.

The chain has TRBV10-1 and TRBJ2-1; TRBD2 aligns across 8 bases. CDR1 is WNHNN, CDR2 SYGVQD, per germline (reference sequence). Trimming took 4 bases from V and 5 from J; bases not matched to a gene: 13. CDR3 size: 17 residues. The CDR3 protein is CASSGHRAGEGDNEQFF. The CDR3 region has the DNA TGCGCCAGCAGTGGTCACCGAGCGGGAGAAGGAGACAATGAGCAGTTCTTC.

The chain combines TRBV7-2 with TRBJ2-4, with D perhaps TRBD1 (6 bases). This CDR3 spans 16 amino acids. V dropped 5 bases and J dropped 0 bases, with 14 bases sitting between them. Germline-derived CDR1 and CDR2 are SGHTA and FQGNSA. The CDR3 sequence: CASSKDRSLAKNIQYF. The CDR3, as DNA: TGTGCCAGCAGCAAAGACAGGTCACTAGCCAAAAACATTCAGTACTTC. Using reference TRBV7-2 and TRBJ2-4 for the parts outside the CDR3, the full variable domain is GAGVSQSPSNKVTEKGKDVELRCDPISGHTALYWYRQSLGQGLEFLIYFQGNSAPDKSGLPSDRFSAERTGGSVSTLTIQRTQQEDSAVYLCASSKDRSLAKNIQYFGAGTRLSVL.

DNA for the CDR3: TGTGCCAGCAGCTCAGACGGGAAATCCCAGCCCCAGCATTTT. Protein product: CASSSDGKSQPQHF. The chain joins TRBV7-2 to TRBJ1-5; no clear D. Trimming pared 4 bases from V and 7 bases from J, leaving 14 bases between. Looked up from germline, CDR1 is SGHTA and CDR2 is FQGNSA. CDR3 size: 14 residues.

The chain is built from TRBV28 and TRBJ1-1, with a tentative D call TRBD1 (6 bases). This CDR3 spans 13 amino acids. Deletions cut 6 bases from V and 7 bases from J, with 15 bases between. The germline CDR1 and CDR2 sequences are MDHEN and SYDVKM. CDR3 protein: CASSSQGPNEAFF. The CDR3 nucleotides read TGTGCCAGCAGCTCTCAGGGGCCAAATGAAGCTTTCTTT.

This sequence joins TRBV6-2 or TRBV6-3 and TRBJ2-1; 8 bases match TRBD1. The CDR3 is made up of 14 amino acids. Trimming took 4 bases from V and 4 from J; bases not matched to a gene: 3. In germline, CDR1 is MNHEY, CDR2 SVGEGT. CDR3 sequence (DNA): TGTGCCAGCAGTTCAGGGGGCGGGTACAATGAGCAGTTCTTC. This codes for CASSSGGGYNEQFF.

The V call is TRBV19, the J call TRBJ2-2, with TRBD1 as a possible D gene (5 bases). V gave up 4 bases and J gave up 4 bases, with 7 bases separating them. The CDR3 loop spans 13 amino acids. From germline, CDR1 is LNHDA and CDR2 SQIVND (reference sequence). The CDR3 is CASSTQVTGELFF. The CDR3 nucleotides read TGTGCCAGTAGTACACAGGTCACCGGGGAGCTGTTTTTT.

The gene calls are TRBV14 and TRBJ2-1; TRBD2 matches at 9 bases. Germline CDR1 is SGHDN and CDR2 is FVKESK. The CDR3 is 15 amino acids. Unmatched junction bases numbered 19, after V lost 10 bases and J lost 12 bases. CDR3 residues: CATSQLSGGVQGQFF. CDR3 DNA: TGTGCCACCTCCCAACTTAGCGGGGGAGTACAAGGGCAGTTCTTC. Filled out from reference TRBV14 and TRBJ2-1, the complete variable domain reads EAGVTQFPSHSVIEKGQTVTLRCDPISGHDNLYWYRRVMGKEIKFLLHFVKESKQDESGMPNNRFLAERTGGTYSTLKVQPAELEDSGVYFCATSQLSGGVQGQFFGPGTRLTVL.